This TCR beta chain was sequenced during a study of Graves' ophthalmopathy and Graves' hyperthyroidism. The TCR beta CDR3 regions underwent amplification from RNA transcripts. The library came from an HTBI-primed first-round RT-PCR and a second-round multiplex PCR. Using its own MiXCR run on the multiplex PCR reads, TCRdb lists one record per CDR3 protein. The sample lists 150,000 or so distinct CDR3 sequences, 35% to 45% seen once, with approximately 9% in the top ten. V shed 5 bases and J 0 bases; nucleotides not matched to a gene: 4. This CDR3 is 16 amino acids long. The V gene's germline CDR1 is SGHAT and CDR2 FQDESV (reference sequence). This clonotype has a single count. With a duration under 3 months, ophthalmopathy in the donors showed moderate-to-severe activity, CAS ≥3 and NOSPECS ≥4.

Sequencing was carried out using peripheral blood. The chain recombines TRBV11-1 with TRBJ1-1, with 12 bases fitting TRBD1. This receptor was taken from a man aged 30-40 years with Graves' ophthalmopathy. CDR3 residues: CASSIGDRGLNTEAFF. As DNA, the CDR3 is TGTGCCAGCAGCATTGGGGACAGGGGGCTGAACACTGAAGCTTTCTTT.